This is a list of T cell receptor beta chains from one sample in a study of T cell repertoires in cytomegalovirus infection. These TCRs are of unknown antigen specificity. TCRdb reprocessed the reads via MiXCR and lists one record per CDR3 protein. The data hold some 590,000 distinct CDR3 sequences, with 40% observed a single time. The material was cultured PBMCs, obtained from culture after CMV antigen stimulation. The receptors come from a human donor in good health (CMV status not recorded). Some clones in this sample may be carry-over from other donors' samples. Each CDR3 is given with its conserved first and last residue. The D gene is left open where the match is weak. Size tells how often a clone was seen (once, few, many) or the class of an expanded clone, and some rows leave it out.

NA	TRBD1	TRBV2	TRBJ1-2	CATQRGLGYTF	TGTGCCACCCAGAGGGGGCTAGGCTACACCTTC
NA	TRBD1	TRBV5-1	TRBJ2-7	CASSAPGQGTYEQYF	TGCGCCAGCAGCGCCCCGGGACAGGGTACCTACGAGCAGTACTTC
NA	NA	TRBV2	TRBJ2-3	CASSEPRATDTQYF	TGTGCCAGCAGTGAACCGAGGGCTACAGATACGCAGTATTTT
NA	NA	TRBV7-8	TRBJ1-1	CASTHREDTEAFF	TGTGCCAGCACTCACAGGGAGGACACTGAAGCTTTCTTT
NA	NA	TRBV11-2	TRBJ1-1	CASSLGAGINTEAFF	TGTGCCAGCAGCTTAGGGGCAGGGATTAACACTGAAGCTTTCTTT
NA	NA	TRBV18	TRBJ2-7	CASSPPGMEYEQYF	TGTGCCAGCTCACCCCCTGGGATGGAATACGAGCAGTACTTC
NA	TRBD1	TRBV25-1	TRBJ2-7	CASSDLRDSTYEQYF	TGTGCCAGCAGTGATCTCCGGGACAGCACCTACGAGCAGTACTTC
few	NA	TRBV7-9	TRBJ1-2	CASSFSNDNYGYTF	TGTGCCAGCAGCTTTTCCAACGATAACTATGGCTACACCTTC
NA	TRBD2	TRBV14	TRBJ2-1	CASSIAGFSYNEQFF	TGTGCCAGCAGTATAGCGGGCTTCTCCTACAATGAGCAGTTCTTC
NA	NA	TRBV7-3	TRBJ1-3	CASSFLFREKSGNTIYF	TGTGCCAGCAGCTTTCTCTTCAGGGAGAAGTCAGGAAACACCATATATTTT
NA	NA	TRBV9	TRBJ2-7	CASSPPDGRGEQYF	TGTGCCAGCAGCCCGCCAGACGGAAGGGGCGAGCAGTACTTC
few	NA	TRBV11-2	TRBJ2-1	CASSPPRLGANNEQFF	TGTGCCAGCAGCCCCCCCCGACTTGGGGCCAACAATGAGCAGTTCTTC
NA	TRBD1	TRBV5-6	TRBJ1-2	CASRLPGQGYGYTF	TGTGCCAGCAGACTGCCCGGACAGGGCTATGGCTACACCTTC
few	NA	TRBV12-3/TRBV12-4	TRBJ2-7	CASGTRGVRYEQYF	TGTGCCAGCGGGACTCGCGGGGTTCGGTACGAGCAGTACTTC
NA	NA	TRBV18	TRBJ2-5	CASSTAAAQETQYF	TGTGCCAGCTCGACAGCTGCGGCCCAAGAGACCCAGTACTTC
NA	TRBD2	TRBV11-2	TRBJ2-5	CASSFGFRAGGRETQYF	TGTGCCAGCAGCTTTGGGTTTAGAGCGGGGGGGCGAGAGACCCAGTACTTC
few	NA	TRBV5-5	TRBJ2-2	CASSLNGGWNTGELFF	TGTGCCAGCAGCTTGAATGGGGGGTGGAACACCGGGGAGCTGTTTTTT
few	NA	TRBV12-3/TRBV12-4	TRBJ1-4	CASRPRGLGTNEKLFF	TGTGCCAGCAGACCGCGGGGACTCGGAACTAATGAAAAACTGTTTTTT
NA	TRBD1	TRBV5-4	TRBJ1-1	CASSWRTGDTEAFF	TGTGCCAGCAGCTGGAGGACAGGGGACACTGAAGCTTTCTTT
few	NA	TRBV6-5	TRBJ2-3	CASSYSKSTDTQYF	TGTGCCAGCAGTTACTCGAAGAGCACAGATACGCAGTATTTT
NA	NA	TRBV18	TRBJ2-1	CASSPPTSPYNEQFF	TGTGCCAGCTCACCTCCCACTAGCCCCTACAATGAGCAGTTCTTC
few	TRBD1	TRBV7-2	TRBJ1-2	CASSFGTAISYGYTF	TGTGCCAGCAGCTTTGGGACAGCAATCTCCTATGGCTACACCTTC
many	NA	TRBV7-2	TRBJ1-5	CASSPLSTGQPQHF	TGTGCCAGCAGCCCACTCAGTACGGGGCAGCCCCAGCATTTT
NA	TRBD1	TRBV7-2	TRBJ1-3	CASSSRTGENTIYF	TGTGCCAGCAGCTCCCGGACAGGGGAAAACACCATATATTTT
NA	TRBD2	TRBV7-9	TRBJ2-3	CASSSHPTSGSTDTQYF	TGTGCCAGCAGCTCTCATCCGACTAGCGGGAGCACAGATACGCAGTATTTT
NA	TRBD1	TRBV7-2	TRBJ2-2	CASSFDRGAGELFF	TGTGCCAGCAGCTTTGACAGGGGGGCCGGGGAGCTGTTTTTT
NA	NA	TRBV6-5	TRBJ1-1	CASSYSKAGGTEAFF	TGTGCCAGCAGTTACTCGAAGGCCGGGGGCACTGAAGCTTTCTTT
NA	NA	TRBV28	TRBJ1-2	CASSFGWGEAGDGYTF	TGTGCCAGCAGTTTCGGGTGGGGAGAGGCAGGGGATGGCTACACCTTC
few	NA	TRBV5-4	TRBJ1-4	CASSLVGTSNEKLFF	TGTGCCAGCAGCTTGGTGGGGACGAGTAATGAAAAACTGTTTTTT
NA	NA	TRBV6-1	TRBJ2-1	CASSSKLGVSYNEQFF	TGTGCCAGCAGTTCTAAATTGGGAGTGTCCTACAATGAGCAGTTCTTC
NA	NA	TRBV5-6	TRBJ2-5	CASSLNGRVLEETQYF	TGTGCCAGCAGCTTGAATGGCCGGGTGTTAGAAGAGACCCAGTACTTC
NA	NA	TRBV7-2	TRBJ2-3	CASSARTDTQYF	TGTGCCAGCAGCGCTCGTACAGATACGCAGTATTTT
few	NA	TRBV12-3/TRBV12-4	TRBJ1-4	CASSDLWGKLFF	TGTGCCAGCAGCGACCTTTGGGGAAAACTGTTTTTT
NA	NA	TRBV7-2	TRBJ2-1	CASSLEGGPFNEQFF	TGTGCCAGCAGCTTAGAGGGGGGACCCTTTAATGAGCAGTTCTTC
NA	NA	TRBV24-1	TRBJ2-1	CATSDSLGAVTFF	TGTGCCACCAGTGACTCGCTAGGAGCCGTAACGTTCTTC
NA	TRBD2	TRBV7-2	TRBJ2-1	CASSLRMGEGYNEQFF	TGTGCCAGCAGCTTGAGGATGGGGGAGGGTTACAATGAGCAGTTCTTC
NA	TRBD1	TRBV5-4	TRBJ2-1	CASSARTGLGDNNEQFF	TGTGCCAGCAGCGCAAGGACAGGGCTTGGAGACAACAATGAGCAGTTCTTC
NA	NA	TRBV19	TRBJ1-4	CASSIRWRSNEKLFF	TGTGCCAGTAGTATACGGTGGCGGAGTAATGAAAAACTGTTTTTT
NA	NA	TRBV12-3/TRBV12-4	TRBJ1-2	CASSLFRGVGYTF	TGTGCCAGCAGCCTCTTCAGGGGAGTTGGCTACACCTTC
NA	NA	TRBV20-1	TRBJ2-3	CSARHTSTDTQYF	TGCAGTGCGAGACATACTAGCACAGATACGCAGTATTTT
once	NA	TRBV4-1	TRBJ1-6	CASRDRGGISYNSPLHF	TGCGCCAGCAGGGATCGCGGCGGGATCTCCTATAATTCACCCCTCCACTTT
few	NA	TRBV11-2	TRBJ2-1	CASTKVLLADEQFF	TGTGCCAGCACCAAGGTCCTACTAGCAGATGAGCAGTTCTTC
few	NA	TRBV7-8	TRBJ2-7	CASSENRVGEQYF	TGTGCCAGCAGTGAGAATCGAGTTGGCGAGCAGTACTTC
NA	NA	TRBV7-2	TRBJ1-2	CASSSPPSKAHYGYTF	TGTGCCAGCAGCTCCCCCCCTTCGAAGGCCCACTATGGCTACACCTTC
few	NA	TRBV18	TRBJ2-1	CASSSNYYNEQFF	TGTGCCAGCTCGTCGAATTACTACAATGAGCAGTTCTTC
NA	NA	TRBV7-9	TRBJ2-2	CASSASTGPTGELFF	TGTGCCAGCAGCGCCTCCACTGGGCCAACCGGGGAGCTGTTTTTT
few	NA	TRBV12-3/TRBV12-4	TRBJ2-3	CASSLSGGGRTDTQYF	TGTGCCAGCAGTTTAAGTGGGGGGGGCCGCACAGATACGCAGTATTTT
NA	NA	TRBV28	TRBJ1-6	CASSSLTYNSPLHF	TGTGCCAGCAGTTCGTTAACCTATAATTCACCCCTCCACTTT
few	TRBD2	TRBV5-3	TRBJ2-3	CARSLAGAWDTQYF	TGTGCCAGAAGCTTAGCGGGAGCGTGGGATACGCAGTATTTT
few	NA	TRBV2	TRBJ2-3	CASSTDPGSTDTQYF	TGTGCCAGCAGTACGGACCCTGGGAGCACAGATACGCAGTATTTT
NA	NA	TRBV12-3/TRBV12-4	TRBJ2-7	CADQWGMGFYEQYF	TGTGCCGACCAGTGGGGAATGGGTTTCTACGAGCAGTACTTC
many	NA	TRBV7-2	TRBJ1-5	CASSLSMGQPQHF	TGTGCCAGCAGCTTATCGATGGGTCAGCCCCAGCATTTT